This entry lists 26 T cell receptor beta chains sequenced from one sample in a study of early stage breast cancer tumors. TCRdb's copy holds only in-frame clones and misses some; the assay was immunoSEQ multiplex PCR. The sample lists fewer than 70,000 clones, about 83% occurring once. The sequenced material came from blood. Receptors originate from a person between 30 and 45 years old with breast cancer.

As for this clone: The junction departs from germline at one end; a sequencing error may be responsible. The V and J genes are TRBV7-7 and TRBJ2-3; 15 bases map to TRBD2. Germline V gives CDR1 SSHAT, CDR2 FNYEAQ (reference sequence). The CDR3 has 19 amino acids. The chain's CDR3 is CASSPLDGLAGGWTDTQYF. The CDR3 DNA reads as TGTGCTAGCAGCCCCCTGGATGGACTAGCGGGAGGGTGGACAGATACGCAGTATTTT.

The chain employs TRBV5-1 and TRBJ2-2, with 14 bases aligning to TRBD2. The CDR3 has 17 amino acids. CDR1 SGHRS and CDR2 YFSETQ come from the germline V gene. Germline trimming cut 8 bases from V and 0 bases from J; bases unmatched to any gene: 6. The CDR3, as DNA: TGCGCCAGGGCCGGGACTAGCGGGAGTTCGAACACCGGGGAGCTGTTTTTT. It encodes CARAGTSGSSNTGELFF.

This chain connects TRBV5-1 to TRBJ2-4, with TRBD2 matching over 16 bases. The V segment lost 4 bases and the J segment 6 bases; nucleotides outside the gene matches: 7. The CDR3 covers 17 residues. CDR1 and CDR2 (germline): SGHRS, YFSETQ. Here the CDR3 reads CASSTGGTSGRGNIQYF. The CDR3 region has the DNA TGCGCCAGCAGCACTGGGGGGACTAGCGGGAGGGGAAACATTCAGTACTTC.

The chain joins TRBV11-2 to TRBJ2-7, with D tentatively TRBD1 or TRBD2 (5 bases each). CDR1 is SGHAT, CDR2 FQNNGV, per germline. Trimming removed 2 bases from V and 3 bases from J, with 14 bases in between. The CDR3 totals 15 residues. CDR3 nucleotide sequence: TGTGCCAGCAGCTTACTTTGGGACCCTGGCTACGAGCAGTACTTC. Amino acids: CASSLLWDPGYEQYF.

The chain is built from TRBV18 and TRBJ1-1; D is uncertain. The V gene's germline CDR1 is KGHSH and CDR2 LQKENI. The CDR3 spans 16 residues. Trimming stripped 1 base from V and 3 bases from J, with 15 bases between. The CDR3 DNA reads TGTGCCAGCTCACCACTTCTTGGAGTGGGCGACACTGAAGCTTTCTTT. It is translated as CASSPLLGVGDTEAFF.

The CDR3, as DNA: TGTGCCAGCAGCAAAACGGGAGGGATTGTCTATGGCTACACCTTC. This gives the protein CASSKTGGIVYGYTF. The J gene is TRBJ1-2, the V gene TRBV21-1. TRBV21-1 is given as a pseudogene. CDR3 length: 15 residues.

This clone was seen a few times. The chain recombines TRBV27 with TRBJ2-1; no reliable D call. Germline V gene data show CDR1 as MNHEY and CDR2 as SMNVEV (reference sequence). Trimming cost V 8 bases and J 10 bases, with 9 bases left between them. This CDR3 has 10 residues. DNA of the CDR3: TGTGCCAGCGGGTTAATCGAGCAGTTCTTC. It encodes CASGLIEQFF.

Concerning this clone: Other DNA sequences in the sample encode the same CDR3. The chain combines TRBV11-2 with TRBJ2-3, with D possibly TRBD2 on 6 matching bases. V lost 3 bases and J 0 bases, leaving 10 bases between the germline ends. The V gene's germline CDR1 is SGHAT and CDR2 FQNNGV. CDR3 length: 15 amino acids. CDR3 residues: CASSFSGSSTDTQYF. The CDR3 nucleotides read TGTGCCAGCAGCTTCAGCGGGTCTAGCACAGATACGCAGTATTTT.

This chain's CDR3 is CASSLGEFNEQFF. The CDR3, as DNA: TGTGCCAGCAGCTTGGGCGAGTTCAATGAGCAGTTCTTC. The chain is built from TRBV5-6 and TRBJ2-1, with D unresolved. V was pared by 0 bases and J by 6 bases, with 7 bases between. Germline V gene lookup returns CDR1 SGHDT and CDR2 YYEEEE. The CDR3 has 13 amino acids.

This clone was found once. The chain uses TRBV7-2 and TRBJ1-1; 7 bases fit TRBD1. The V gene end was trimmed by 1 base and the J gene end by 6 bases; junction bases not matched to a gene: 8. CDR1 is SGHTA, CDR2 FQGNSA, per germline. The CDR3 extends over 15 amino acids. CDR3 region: CASSLEDRRSAEAFF. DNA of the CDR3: TGTGCCAGCAGCTTAGAGGACAGGAGGTCTGCTGAAGCTTTCTTT.

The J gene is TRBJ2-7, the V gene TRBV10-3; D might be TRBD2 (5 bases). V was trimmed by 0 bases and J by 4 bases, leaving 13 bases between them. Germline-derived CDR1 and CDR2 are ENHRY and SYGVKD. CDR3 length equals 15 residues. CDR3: CAISESNAGTYEQYF. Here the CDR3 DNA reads TGTGCCATCAGTGAGTCTAATGCGGGCACGTACGAGCAGTACTTC.

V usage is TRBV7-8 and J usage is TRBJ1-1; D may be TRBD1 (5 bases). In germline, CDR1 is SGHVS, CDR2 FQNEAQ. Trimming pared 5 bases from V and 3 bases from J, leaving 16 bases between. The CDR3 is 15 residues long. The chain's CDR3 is CASSPLGVGDTEAFF. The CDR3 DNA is TGTGCCAGCAGCCCGTTGGGGGTCGGGGACACTGAAGCTTTCTTT.

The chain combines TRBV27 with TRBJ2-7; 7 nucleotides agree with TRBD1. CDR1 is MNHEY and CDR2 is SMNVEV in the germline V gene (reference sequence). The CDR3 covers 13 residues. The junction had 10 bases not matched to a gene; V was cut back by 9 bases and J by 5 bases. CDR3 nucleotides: TGTGCCAGTGGGATAGACAGGGTTGACGAGCAGTACTTC. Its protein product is CASGIDRVDEQYF.

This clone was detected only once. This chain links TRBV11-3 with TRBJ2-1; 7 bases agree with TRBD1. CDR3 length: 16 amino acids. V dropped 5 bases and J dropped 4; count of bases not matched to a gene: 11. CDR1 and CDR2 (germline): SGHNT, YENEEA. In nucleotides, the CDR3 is TGTGCCAGCAGCAAGGGGACCGGCAGGGGGTACAATGAGCAGTTCTTC. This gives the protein CASSKGTGRGYNEQFF.

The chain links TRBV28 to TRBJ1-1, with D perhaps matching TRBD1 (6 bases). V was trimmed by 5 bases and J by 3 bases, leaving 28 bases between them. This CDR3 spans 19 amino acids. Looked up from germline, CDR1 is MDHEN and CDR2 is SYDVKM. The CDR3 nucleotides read TGTGCCAGCAGTCCGGGACCGGCGGGGGGCAAACCCCTTTACACTGAAGCTTTCTTT. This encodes CASSPGPAGGKPLYTEAFF. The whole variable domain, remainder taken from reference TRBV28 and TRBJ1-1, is DVKVTQSSRYLVKRTGEKVFLECVQDMDHENMFWYRQDPGLGLRLIYFSYDVKMKEKGDIPEGYSVSREKKERFSLILESASTNQTSMYLCASSPGPAGGKPLYTEAFFGQGTRLTVV.

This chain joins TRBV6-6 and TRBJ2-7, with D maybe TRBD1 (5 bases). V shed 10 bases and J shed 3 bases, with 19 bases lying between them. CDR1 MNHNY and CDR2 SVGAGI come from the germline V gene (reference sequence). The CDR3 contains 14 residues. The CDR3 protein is CATKAGRQVYEQYF. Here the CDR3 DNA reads TGTGCCACTAAAGCAGGGCGCCAAGTCTACGAGCAGTACTTC.

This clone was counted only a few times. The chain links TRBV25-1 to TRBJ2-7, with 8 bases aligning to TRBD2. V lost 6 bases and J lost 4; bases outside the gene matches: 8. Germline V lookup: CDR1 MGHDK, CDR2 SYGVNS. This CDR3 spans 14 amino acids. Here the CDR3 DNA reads TGTGCCAGCAGCGAAGCGGGAGTGTTGTACGAGCAGTACTTC. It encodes CASSEAGVLYEQYF.

The CDR3: CASSFLTGTVDNEQFF. The CDR3, as DNA: TGCGCCAGCAGCTTTTTAACCGGGACGGTAGACAATGAGCAGTTCTTC. The V call is TRBV5-1, the J call TRBJ2-1; either TRBD1 or TRBD2 may supply D (5 bases each). The germline V gene has CDR1 SGHRS and CDR2 YFSETQ. The CDR3 loop spans 16 amino acids. Trimming took off 2 bases at V and 5 bases at J, with 17 bases between the two ends.

CDR3 sequence: CASSSGPIEQYF. Here the CDR3 DNA reads TGTGCCAGCAGTTCCGGGCCTATCGAGCAGTACTTC. The chain is built from TRBV6-5 and TRBJ2-7; D is unclear. The CDR3 loop spans 12 amino acids. Germline V gene sequence: CDR1 MNHEY, CDR2 SVGAGI. Trimming left V 4 bases short and J 6 bases short, with 10 bases between.

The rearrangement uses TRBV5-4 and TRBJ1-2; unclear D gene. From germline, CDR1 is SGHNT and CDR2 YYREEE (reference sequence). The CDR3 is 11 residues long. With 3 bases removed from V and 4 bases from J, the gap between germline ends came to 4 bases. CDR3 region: CASSSPYGYTF. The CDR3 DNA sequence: TGTGCCAGCAGCTCACCCTATGGCTACACCTTC.

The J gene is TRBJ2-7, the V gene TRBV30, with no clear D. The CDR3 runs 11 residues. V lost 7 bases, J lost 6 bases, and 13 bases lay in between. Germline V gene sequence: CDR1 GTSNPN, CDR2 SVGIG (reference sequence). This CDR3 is CAFQRSFEQYF. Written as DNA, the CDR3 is TGTGCCTTTCAGAGGAGCTTCGAGCAGTACTTC.

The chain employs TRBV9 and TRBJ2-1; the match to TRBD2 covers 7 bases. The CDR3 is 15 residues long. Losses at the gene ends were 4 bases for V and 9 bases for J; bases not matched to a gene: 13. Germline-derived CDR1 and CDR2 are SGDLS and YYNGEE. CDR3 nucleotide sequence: TGTGCCAGCAGCACATGGGACTACCACGGGGGTGAGCAGTTCTTC. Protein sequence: CASSTWDYHGGEQFF.

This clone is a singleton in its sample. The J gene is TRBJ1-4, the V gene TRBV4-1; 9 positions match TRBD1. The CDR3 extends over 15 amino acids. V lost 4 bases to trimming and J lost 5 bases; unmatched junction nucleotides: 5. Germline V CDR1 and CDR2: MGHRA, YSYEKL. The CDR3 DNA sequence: TGCGCCAGCAGCCGCAACAGGGGGCTGAATGAAAAACTGTTTTTT. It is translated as CASSRNRGLNEKLFF.

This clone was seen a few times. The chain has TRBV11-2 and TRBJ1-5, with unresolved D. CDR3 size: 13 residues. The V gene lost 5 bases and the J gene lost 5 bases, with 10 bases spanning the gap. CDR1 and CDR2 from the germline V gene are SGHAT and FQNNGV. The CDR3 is CASSPGQYQPQHF. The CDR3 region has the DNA TGTGCCAGCAGCCCGGGTCAGTATCAGCCCCAGCATTTT.

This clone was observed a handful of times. In nucleotides, the CDR3 is TGTGCCAGCAGTGTTGGGAGTAACTATGGCTACACCTTC. It codes for CASSVGSNYGYTF. This chain connects TRBV2 to TRBJ1-2; no clear D gene. Trimming stripped 4 bases from V and 1 base from J, with 7 bases between. This CDR3 has 13 residues. The V gene's germline CDR1 is SNHLY and CDR2 FYNNEI.

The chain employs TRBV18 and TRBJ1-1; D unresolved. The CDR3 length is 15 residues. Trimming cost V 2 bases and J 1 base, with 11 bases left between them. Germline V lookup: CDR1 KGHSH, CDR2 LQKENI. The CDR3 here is CASSPSREQNTEAFF. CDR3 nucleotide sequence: TGTGCCAGCTCACCAAGCCGCGAACAGAACACTGAAGCTTTCTTT.